This entry lists 30 T cell receptor beta chains sequenced from one sample in a study of T cells in Graves' hyperthyroidism and ophthalmopathy (dated by TCRdb to between 2019 and 2020). Library prep was done by multiplex PCR. The sequencer was an Illumina HiSeq 2000. The TCR beta CDR3 regions were amplified from the RNA transcripts. The first round of RT-PCR for the TCR CDR3 was performed with the HTBI primer set and the Qiagen OneStep RT-PCR kit. TCRdb trimmed public reads at Q25 via fastp, called clones via MiXCR and kept in-frame beta chains. Rows are combined by CDR3 protein, so each entry shows the most common genes and DNA. For this sample there are hundreds of thousands of distinct CDR3 sequences; over 15% appear just once. In total, the top ten clones hold under 20% of the sample. The sequenced sample was blood. The source is a woman aged 18-30 years with Graves' hyperthyroidism.

The V gene is TRBV5-1, the J gene TRBJ2-5, with TRBD1 identical over 7 bases. J was trimmed by 7 bases and V by 2 bases; bases with no gene match: 5. The CDR3 is made up of 13 amino acids. The V gene's germline CDR1 is SGHRS and CDR2 YFSETQ. CDR3 in DNA: TGCGCCAGCAGCTTCGACAGGGTTGTGACCCAGTACTTC. This encodes CASSFDRVVTQYF.

This chain uses TRBV20-1 with TRBJ2-3; D possibly corresponds to TRBD2 (6 bases). Germline loops: CDR1 DFQATT, CDR2 SNEGSKA (reference sequence). This CDR3 is 15 amino acids long. Trimming took off 5 bases at V and 2 bases at J, with 17 bases between the two ends. The CDR3 DNA reads as TGCAGTGCTCCACTAGCTGATGTGGTCACAGATACGCAGTATTTT. It specifies CSAPLADVVTDTQYF.

This clonotype was counted between two and nine times. The rearrangement uses TRBV7-8 and TRBJ1-6, with unresolved D. The CDR3 has 13 amino acids. V lost 2 bases and J lost 5, with 4 bases in between. CDR1 SGHVS and CDR2 FQNEAQ come from the germline V gene. CDR3 region: CASSLYNNSPLHF. In nucleotides, the CDR3 is TGTGCCAGCAGCTTATATAATAATTCACCCCTCCACTTT.

This chain uses TRBV29-1 with TRBJ2-5, with a possible D match to TRBD2 (6 bases). The germline V gene has CDR1 SQVTM and CDR2 ANQGSEA. Trimming pared 7 bases from V and 2 bases from J, leaving 11 bases between. The CDR3 is 12 amino acids. The CDR3 reads CSAWGDQETQYF. The CDR3 region has the DNA TGCAGCGCCTGGGGGGATCAAGAGACCCAGTACTTC.

This clonotype was counted once. The chain links TRBV6-1 to TRBJ2-1, with D tentatively TRBD1 (6 bases). From germline, CDR1 is MNHNS and CDR2 SASEGT. This CDR3 has 16 amino acids. V lost 8 bases and J lost 1, with 18 bases in between. The CDR3 region has the DNA TGTGCCAGCTCCCCTGCGGGCAGGGGATCCTACAATGAGCAGTTCTTC. This sequence encodes CASSPAGRGSYNEQFF.

This clonotype was recorded at least ten times. As DNA, the CDR3 is TGTGCCAGCTCACCAACCGGGAGACGTTCCTACGAGCAGTACTTC. Translated, it gives CASSPTGRRSYEQYF. The chain is built from TRBV18 and TRBJ2-7; a weak D match, TRBD2 (6 bases). The CDR3 extends over 15 amino acids. CDR1 is KGHSH and CDR2 is LQKENI in the germline V gene. Trimming took 2 bases from V and 1 from J, leaving 12 bases between them.

V is TRBV6-1 and J is TRBJ2-1, with D possibly TRBD1 on 6 matching bases. This CDR3 is built from 14 residues. Germline V gene data show CDR1 as MNHNS and CDR2 as SASEGT. The ends were cut back, 5 bases at V and 4 bases at J, with 12 bases in the middle. DNA of the CDR3: TGTGCCAGCAGTCTGGACAGTGAGTACAATGAGCAGTTCTTC. Amino acids: CASSLDSEYNEQFF.

The rearrangement joins TRBV5-1 to TRBJ1-2; perhaps TRBD1 as D (5 bases). Per germline, CDR1 SGHRS and CDR2 YFSETQ. CDR3 length: 14 amino acids. Trimming pared 0 bases from V and 8 bases from J, leaving 14 bases between. The CDR3 loop reads CASSLGETVLGYTF. As DNA, the CDR3 is TGCGCCAGCAGCTTGGGGGAGACAGTCCTCGGCTACACCTTC.

The chain couples TRBV29-1 to TRBJ2-1; 10 nucleotides line up with TRBD2. V was pared by 4 bases and J by 8 bases, with 14 bases of the junction left unmatched. Germline values: CDR1 SQVTM, CDR2 ANQGSEA. The CDR3 has 16 amino acids. CDR3 residues: CSVGGASGSRSHEQFF. CDR3 in DNA: TGCAGCGTTGGGGGGGCTAGCGGGAGTCGAAGCCATGAGCAGTTCTTC.

This clonotype was seen a handful of times. The rearrangement links TRBV19 to TRBJ1-1; 8 bases are shared with TRBD1. The ends lost 4 bases at V and 6 bases at J; junction bases unmatched: 7. CDR3 length equals 14 residues. The germline CDR1 and CDR2 sequences are LNHDA and SQIVND (reference sequence). CDR3 protein: CASSKDRVGAEAFF. The CDR3 DNA is TGTGCCAGTAGTAAGGACAGGGTAGGCGCTGAAGCTTTCTTT.

The V call is TRBV10-1, the J call TRBJ2-7; no clear D gene. Germline lookup yields CDR1 WNHNN and CDR2 SYGVQD (reference sequence). This CDR3 spans 13 amino acids. The ends were cut back, 3 bases at V and 0 bases at J, with 6 bases in the middle. CDR3 residues: CASSDSPSYEQYF. The CDR3 coding sequence is TGCGCCAGCAGTGATTCCCCCTCCTACGAGCAGTACTTC.

This clonotype was picked up many times. This rearrangement joins TRBV9 to TRBJ1-3, with D tentatively TRBD1 (6 bases). Germline CDR1 reads SGDLS; CDR2 reads YYNGEE. V was clipped by 4 bases and J by 0 bases, with 14 bases between them. The CDR3 spans 16 residues. The CDR3 region is CASSPRQASSGNTIYF. CDR3 nucleotide sequence: TGTGCCAGCAGCCCTCGACAGGCCTCCTCTGGAAACACCATATATTTT. Together with reference TRBV9 and TRBJ1-3, the CDR3 gives the full variable domain: DSGVTQTPKHLITATGQRVTLRCSPRSGDLSVYWYQQSLDQGLQFLIQYYNGEERAKGNILERFSAQQFPDLHSELNLSSLELGDSALYFCASSPRQASSGNTIYFGEGSWLTVV.

This clonotype was counted many times. The J gene is TRBJ2-1, the V gene TRBV5-1, with 10 bases identical to TRBD2. J gave up 9 bases and V 4 bases, and 7 bases lay outside the gene matches. CDR3 length: 14 residues. CDR1 and CDR2 from the germline V gene are SGHRS and YFSETQ. Written as DNA, the CDR3 is TGCGCCAGCAGCGTGCTAGCGGGAGACGGTGAGCAGTTCTTC. This codes for CASSVLAGDGEQFF.

The rearrangement joins TRBV6-1 to TRBJ2-3; D is perhaps TRBD1 or TRBD2 (6 bases each). The CDR3 covers 18 residues. Trimming took off 3 bases at V and 1 base at J, with 20 bases between the two ends. Per the germline V gene, CDR1 is MNHNS and CDR2 is SASEGT. The CDR3 here is CASSEPGAPGEGTDTQYF. The CDR3 nucleotides are TGTGCCAGCAGTGAGCCGGGGGCGCCAGGGGAGGGCACAGATACGCAGTATTTT.

DNA of the CDR3: TGTGCCAGCAGCCCTCCCGTTGGGACCTACCCCGACAGCGAAAAACTGTTTTTT. Translating it yields CASSPPVGTYPDSEKLFF. The chain is built from TRBV3-1 and TRBJ1-4; D may be TRBD1 (5 bases). CDR3 size: 18 residues. Trimming removed 4 bases at V and 8 bases at J, with 26 bases between. Germline CDR1 is LGHDT and CDR2 is YNNKEL (reference sequence).

This clonotype came up a few times. V and J are TRBV27 and TRBJ2-6; TRBD1 agrees at 7 bases. The CDR3 extends over 17 amino acids. Germline loops: CDR1 MNHEY, CDR2 SMNVEV (reference sequence). V lost 6 bases, J lost 2 bases, and 10 bases stayed unmatched. In nucleotides, the CDR3 is TGTGCCAGCAGAAGTGCGATGAGGGGGCCTGGGGCCAACGTCCTGACTTTC. Translated: CASRSAMRGPGANVLTF.

This clonotype has ten or more counts. This chain joins TRBV15 and TRBJ2-3; 9 nucleotides agree with TRBD2. CDR1 and CDR2 (germline): LNHNV, YYDKDF (reference sequence). V lost 2 bases to trimming and J lost 4 bases; unmatched junction nucleotides: 7. The CDR3 has 16 amino acids. The CDR3: CATSRKAGGTPDTQYF. CDR3 DNA sequence: TGTGCCACCAGCAGAAAGGCGGGAGGGACCCCAGATACGCAGTATTTT.

This clonotype appeared many times. The chain recombines TRBV5-8 with TRBJ1-2, with TRBD1 matching 8 bases. The CDR3 is 13 residues long. The V and J ends lost 5 bases and 1 base, in that order; junction bases with no gene match: 1. Germline V gene sequence: CDR1 SGHTS, CDR2 YDEGEE. The CDR3 spells CASRDRGNYGYTF. CDR3 DNA: TGTGCCAGCAGAGACAGGGGTAACTATGGCTACACCTTC.

This clonotype was detected once. This may stem from a read error, because a much larger clone lies one nucleotide away. CDR3 residues: CASGPKPLYGYTF. CDR3 coding DNA: TGTGCCAGCGGTCCAAAACCTCTCTATGGCTACACCTTC. The rearrangement links TRBV12-3 or TRBV12-4 to TRBJ1-2; D gene ambiguous. Between the trimmed V and J ends, which lost 8 bases and 4 bases, there was a span of 14 bases. This CDR3 is built from 13 residues.

About this clonotype: It may be a read error: a sequence one base away is much more abundant. Lacking the conserved final phenylalanine or tryptophan, this CDR3 likely reflects a read error. V is TRBV6-1 and J is TRBJ1-1; the D gene is possibly TRBD1 (6 bases). The CDR3 is 14 amino acids. CDR1 is MNHNS and CDR2 is SASEGT in the germline V gene. Trimming left V 6 bases short and J 0 bases short, with 11 bases between. CDR3 loop: CASRRDRMNTEAFS. CDR3 nucleotide sequence: TGTGCCAGCAGGCGAGACAGGATGAACACTGAAGCTTTCTCT.

This clonotype showed up many times. The chain couples TRBV12-3 or TRBV12-4 to TRBJ1-2, with 7 bases aligning to TRBD1. The CDR3 runs to 14 residues. V shed 10 bases, J shed 2 bases, and the junction held 10 bases outside the gene matches. The CDR3 DNA reads TGTGCCACACGACAGGGAACCTTCAACTATGGCTACACCTTC. Its protein product is CATRQGTFNYGYTF.

This clonotype was picked up many times. This chain joins TRBV11-3 and TRBJ2-2, with 9 bases lining up with TRBD2. This CDR3 spans 16 amino acids. Germline trimming cut 5 bases from V and 5 bases from J; bases unmatched to any gene: 9. Germline loops: CDR1 SGHNT, CDR2 YENEEA. The CDR3, as DNA: TGTGCCAGCAGCCGGGGGGGACTAGCAGGGACCGGGGAGCTGTTTTTT. Translating it yields CASSRGGLAGTGELFF.

V gene TRBV19 combines with J gene TRBJ2-1; 8 nucleotides line up with TRBD2. The V segment lost 1 base and the J segment 2 bases; nucleotides outside the gene matches: 4. Per germline, CDR1 LNHDA and CDR2 SQIVND (reference sequence). CDR3 length: 16 residues. The CDR3 is CASSIVAGGTYNEQFF. CDR3 DNA sequence: TGTGCCAGTAGTATAGTGGCGGGGGGAACCTACAATGAGCAGTTCTTC.

This clonotype showed up just a few times. This chain joins TRBV11-3 and TRBJ1-6; the D gene is possibly TRBD1 (5 bases). Trimming left V 5 bases short and J 4 bases short, with 18 bases between. This CDR3 is built from 17 residues. Germline V CDR1 and CDR2: SGHNT, YENEEA. The CDR3 protein is CASSTLTGTDYNSPLHF. The CDR3 DNA sequence: TGTGCCAGCAGCACCTTGACCGGGACGGATTATAATTCACCCCTCCACTTT.

This rearrangement joins TRBV6-2 or TRBV6-3 to TRBJ2-4; D could derive from TRBD1 or TRBD2 (6 bases each). The CDR3 loop spans 14 amino acids. In germline, CDR1 is MNHEY, CDR2 SVGEGT. Trimming pared 2 bases from V and 6 bases from J, leaving 11 bases between. The CDR3 DNA is TGTGCCAGCAGTTACGGGGGGCAGAGAAACATTCAGTACTTC. As protein: CASSYGGQRNIQYF.

This chain joins TRBV7-9 and TRBJ2-1; TRBD2 aligns across 13 bases. Per germline, CDR1 SEHNR and CDR2 FQNEAQ (reference sequence). The CDR3 runs to 15 residues. Trimming took 6 bases from V and 5 from J; bases not matched to a gene: 4. In DNA form, the CDR3 reads TGTGCCAGCAGACGAGGACTAGCGGGAGACAATGAGCAGTTCTTC. Translating it yields CASRRGLAGDNEQFF.

This clonotype has at least ten counts. This chain joins TRBV6-2 or TRBV6-3 and TRBJ2-7; D unclear. V was clipped by 5 bases and J by 3 bases, with 11 bases between them. CDR3 length: 13 residues. CDR1 MNHEY and CDR2 SVGEGT come from the germline V gene. The CDR3 is CASSQDAHYEQYF. Written as DNA, the CDR3 is TGTGCCAGCAGTCAAGACGCGCACTACGAGCAGTACTTC.

The chain recombines TRBV10-2 with TRBJ2-6; the match to TRBD1 covers 9 bases. This CDR3 region has 15 residues. CDR1 WSHSY and CDR2 SAAADI come from the germline V gene. Trimming cost V 8 bases and J 4 bases; bases outside gene matches: 6. As DNA, the CDR3 is TGCGCCAGCGAACAGGGGGCGGGGGGGGCCAACGTCCTGACTTTC. Translated, it gives CASEQGAGGANVLTF.

CDR3 coding DNA: TGCGCCAGCAGCTTGGTTTCTAGCGGGAACTACAATGAGCAGTTCTTC. Amino acid sequence: CASSLVSSGNYNEQFF. The rearrangement uses TRBV5-1 and TRBJ2-1, with 9 nucleotides matching TRBD2. V lost 0 bases and J lost 3; bases outside the gene matches: 4. Germline CDR1 reads SGHRS; CDR2 reads YFSETQ. This CDR3 is built from 16 residues.

This clonotype came up a few times. CDR3 DNA: TGTGCCAGCAGCCAGGGGTCAGGTGGTGGGGCCAACGTCCTGACTTTC. It codes for CASSQGSGGGANVLTF. The V and J genes are TRBV3-1 and TRBJ2-6; the D is unclear. In germline, CDR1 is LGHDT, CDR2 YNNKEL (reference sequence). V lost 3 bases, J lost 3 bases, and 12 bases lay in between. The CDR3 runs to 16 residues.